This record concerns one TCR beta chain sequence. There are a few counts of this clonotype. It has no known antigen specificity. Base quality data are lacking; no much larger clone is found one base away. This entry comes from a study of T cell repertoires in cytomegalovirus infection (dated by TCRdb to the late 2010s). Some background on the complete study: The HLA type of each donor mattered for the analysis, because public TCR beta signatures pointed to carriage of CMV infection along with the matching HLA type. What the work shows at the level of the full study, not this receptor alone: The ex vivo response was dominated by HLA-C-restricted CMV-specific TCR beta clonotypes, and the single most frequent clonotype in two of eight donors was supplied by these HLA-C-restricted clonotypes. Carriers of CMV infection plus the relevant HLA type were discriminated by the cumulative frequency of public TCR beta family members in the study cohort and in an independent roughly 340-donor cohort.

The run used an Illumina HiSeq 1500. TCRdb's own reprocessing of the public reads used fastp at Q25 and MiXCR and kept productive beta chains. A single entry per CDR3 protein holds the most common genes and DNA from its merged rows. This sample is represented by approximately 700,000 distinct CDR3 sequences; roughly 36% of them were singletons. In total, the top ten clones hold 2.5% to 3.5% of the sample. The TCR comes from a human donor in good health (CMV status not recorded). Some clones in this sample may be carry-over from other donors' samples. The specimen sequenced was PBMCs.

The nucleotides are TGTGCCAGCAGCGGTCAGGGCAAGGGTACCCAAGAGACCCAGTACTTC. This translates into CASSGQGKGTQETQYF. The sequence links TRBV5-6 to TRBJ2-5; a tentative D match to TRBD1 spans 5 bases. Trimming at the junction amounts to 4 bases on V and 1 base on J, and the germline ends lie 17 bases apart. As encoded in the germline V gene, CDR1 is SGHDT while CDR2 is YYEEEE. The CDR3 runs 16 residues from the cysteine to the phenylalanine. Only the CDR3 DNA is retained, 48 bases long and in frame from the first base.